The clone carrying this T cell receptor beta chain was found a few times. What it binds is not known. CDR1 LNHDA and CDR2 SQIVND come from the germline V gene (reference sequence). The CDR3 has 13 amino acids. The junction had 2 bases not matched to a gene; V was cut back by 3 bases and J by 3 bases. Specified time point: cycle 4 day 1 (C4D1), after 6 weeks of nivolumab. Every patient relapsed after autologous stem cell transplantation, and brentuximab vedotin exposure varied. From thawed PBMCs, magnetic negative selection was used to isolate the CD8+ T cells. This sample was included in a study of PD-1 blockade in classical Hodgkin lymphoma. General study results and limits: Newly diagnosed and completely responding patients shared comparable baseline diversity. Individuals who commenced nivolumab within less than 1 year of ASCT were excluded. It was CD4+ TCR diversity, not CD8+, that rose significantly by C4D1.

Method: immunoSEQ multiplex PCR; TCRdb's copy keeps in-frame clones and lacks some. The repertoire holds several thousand clones, around 73% seen once, with 10% to 15% in the top ten. This chain links TRBV19 with TRBJ2-7, with 7 positions matching TRBD1. Material: CD8+ T cells from blood, obtained before the fourth cycle of nivolumab. This clonotype was sampled from a human donor with classical Hodgkin lymphoma. The CDR3 region has the DNA TGTGCCAGTAGTATGGGGGACAGCTACGAGCAGTACTTC. This gives the protein CASSMGDSYEQYF.